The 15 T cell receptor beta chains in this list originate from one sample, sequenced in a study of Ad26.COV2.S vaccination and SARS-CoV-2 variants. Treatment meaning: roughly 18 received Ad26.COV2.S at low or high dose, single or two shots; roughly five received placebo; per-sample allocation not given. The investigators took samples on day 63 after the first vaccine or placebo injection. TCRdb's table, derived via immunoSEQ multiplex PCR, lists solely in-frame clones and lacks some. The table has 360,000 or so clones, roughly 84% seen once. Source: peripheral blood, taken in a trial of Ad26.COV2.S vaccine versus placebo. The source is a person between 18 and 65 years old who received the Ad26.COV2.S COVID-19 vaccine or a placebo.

CDR3 sequence: CATRDSSYEQYF. As DNA, the CDR3 is TGTGCCACCCGGGACAGCTCCTACGAGCAGTACTTC. This chain uses TRBV13 with TRBJ2-7; 7 positions agree with TRBD1. Germline CDR1 PRHDT, CDR2 FYEKMQ (reference sequence). CDR3 length: 12 amino acids. J lost 0 bases, V lost 10 bases, and 3 bases had no gene match.

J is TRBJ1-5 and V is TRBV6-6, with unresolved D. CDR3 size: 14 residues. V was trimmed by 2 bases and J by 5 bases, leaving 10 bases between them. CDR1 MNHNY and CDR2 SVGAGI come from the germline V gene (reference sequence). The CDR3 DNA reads TGTGCCAGCAGTTACGGGTCCGGGGATCAGCCCCAGCATTTT. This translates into CASSYGSGDQPQHF.

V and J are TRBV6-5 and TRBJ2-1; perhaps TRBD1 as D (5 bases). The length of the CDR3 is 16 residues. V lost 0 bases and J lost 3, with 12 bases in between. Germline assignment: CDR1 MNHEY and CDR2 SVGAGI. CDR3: CASSYSDRNIYNEQFF. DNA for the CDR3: TGTGCCAGCAGTTACTCTGACAGAAATATCTACAATGAGCAGTTCTTC.

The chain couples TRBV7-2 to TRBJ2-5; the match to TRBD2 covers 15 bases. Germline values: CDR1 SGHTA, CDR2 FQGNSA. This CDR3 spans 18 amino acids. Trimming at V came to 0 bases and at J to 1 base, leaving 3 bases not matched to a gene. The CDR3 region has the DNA TGTGCCAGCAGCTTAGCCGGGACTAGCGGGGGGTTCCAAGAGACCCAGTACTTC. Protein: CASSLAGTSGGFQETQYF.

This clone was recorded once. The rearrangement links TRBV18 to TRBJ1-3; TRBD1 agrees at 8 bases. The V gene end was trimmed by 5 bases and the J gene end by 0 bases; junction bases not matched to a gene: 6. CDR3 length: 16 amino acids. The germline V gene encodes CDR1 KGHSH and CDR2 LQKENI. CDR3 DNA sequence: TGTGCCAGCTCAGCCCAGGGGGCCTACTCTGGAAACACCATATATTTT. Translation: CASSAQGAYSGNTIYF.

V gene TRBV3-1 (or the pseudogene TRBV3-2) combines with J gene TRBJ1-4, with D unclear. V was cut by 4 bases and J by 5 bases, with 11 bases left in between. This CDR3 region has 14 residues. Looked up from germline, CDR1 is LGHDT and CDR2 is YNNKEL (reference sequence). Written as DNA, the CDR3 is TGTGCCAGCAGCCTCGGCAGCGGGAATGAAAAACTGTTTTTT. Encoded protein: CASSLGSGNEKLFF.

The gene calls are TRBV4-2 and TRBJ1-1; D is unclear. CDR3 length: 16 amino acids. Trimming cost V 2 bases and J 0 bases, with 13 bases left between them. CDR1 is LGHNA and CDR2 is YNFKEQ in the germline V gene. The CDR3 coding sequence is TGTGCCAGCAGCCAACCTCACACAGCCTTGAACACTGAAGCTTTCTTT. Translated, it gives CASSQPHTALNTEAFF.

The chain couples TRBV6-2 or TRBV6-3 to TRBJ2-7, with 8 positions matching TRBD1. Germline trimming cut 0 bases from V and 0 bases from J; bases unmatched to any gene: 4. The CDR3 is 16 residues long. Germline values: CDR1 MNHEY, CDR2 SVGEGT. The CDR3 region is CASSYSGQDFSYEQYF. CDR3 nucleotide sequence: TGTGCCAGCAGTTACTCGGGACAGGATTTCTCCTACGAGCAGTACTTC.

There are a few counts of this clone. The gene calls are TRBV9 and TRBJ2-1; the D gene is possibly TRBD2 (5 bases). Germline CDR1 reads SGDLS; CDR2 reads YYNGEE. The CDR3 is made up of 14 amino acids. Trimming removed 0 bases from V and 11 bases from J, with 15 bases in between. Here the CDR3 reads CASSVGRGSQKQFF. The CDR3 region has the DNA TGTGCCAGCAGCGTAGGACGGGGATCCCAGAAGCAGTTCTTC.

The DNA for the CDR3 is TGTGCCACCAGTGACCCAACTTACAATGAGCAGTTCTTC. This codes for CATSDPTYNEQFF. This chain links TRBV24-1 with TRBJ2-1; D is unclear. CDR3 length: 13 residues. V was shortened by 4 bases and J by 4 bases, with 7 bases between the two germline ends. Germline values: CDR1 KGHDR, CDR2 SFDVKD.

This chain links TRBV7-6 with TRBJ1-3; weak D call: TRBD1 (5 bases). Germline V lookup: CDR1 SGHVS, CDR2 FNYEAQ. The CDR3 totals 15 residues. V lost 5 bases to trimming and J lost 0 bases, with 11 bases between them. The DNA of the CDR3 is TGTGCCAGCAGCACGCCAGGGTACTCTGGAAACACCATATATTTT. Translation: CASSTPGYSGNTIYF.

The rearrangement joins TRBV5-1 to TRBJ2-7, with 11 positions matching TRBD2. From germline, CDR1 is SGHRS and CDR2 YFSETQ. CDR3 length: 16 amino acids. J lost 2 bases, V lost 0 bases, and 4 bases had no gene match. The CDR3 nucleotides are TGCGCCAGCAGCTTGGGAATTAGCGGGGGGGCCTACGAGCAGTACTTC. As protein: CASSLGISGGAYEQYF. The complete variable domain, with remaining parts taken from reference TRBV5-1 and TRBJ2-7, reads KAGVTQTPRYLIKTRGQQVTLSCSPISGHRSVSWYQQTPGQGLQFLFEYFSETQRNKGNFPGRFSGRQFSNSRSEMNVSTLELGDSALYLCASSLGISGGAYEQYFGPGTRLTVT.

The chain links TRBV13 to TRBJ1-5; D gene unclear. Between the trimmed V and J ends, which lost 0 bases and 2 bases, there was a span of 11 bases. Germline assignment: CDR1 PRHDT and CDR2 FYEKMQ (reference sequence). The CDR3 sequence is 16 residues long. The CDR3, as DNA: TGTGCCAGCAGCTTAGGCCCCGCCGGTGGCAATCAGCCCCAGCATTTT. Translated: CASSLGPAGGNQPQHF.

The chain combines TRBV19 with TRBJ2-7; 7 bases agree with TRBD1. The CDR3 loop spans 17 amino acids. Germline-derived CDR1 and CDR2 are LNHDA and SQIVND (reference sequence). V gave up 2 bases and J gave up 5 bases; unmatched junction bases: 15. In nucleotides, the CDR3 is TGTGCCAGTAGTATAAGCCCCCCGGCGACAGGGTATGACGAGCAGTACTTC. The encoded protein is CASSISPPATGYDEQYF. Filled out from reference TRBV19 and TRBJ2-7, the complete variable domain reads DGGITQSPKYLFRKEGQNVTLSCEQNLNHDAMYWYRQDPGQGLRLIYYSQIVNDFQKGDIAEGYSVSREKKESFPLTVTSAQKNPTAFYLCASSISPPATGYDEQYFGPGTRLTVT.

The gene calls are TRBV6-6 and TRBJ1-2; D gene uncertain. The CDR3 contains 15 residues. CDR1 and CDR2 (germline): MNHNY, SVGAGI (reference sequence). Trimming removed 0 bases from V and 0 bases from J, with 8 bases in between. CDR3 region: CASSYSAGPNYGYTF. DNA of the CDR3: TGTGCCAGCAGTTACTCTGCGGGTCCTAACTATGGCTACACCTTC.